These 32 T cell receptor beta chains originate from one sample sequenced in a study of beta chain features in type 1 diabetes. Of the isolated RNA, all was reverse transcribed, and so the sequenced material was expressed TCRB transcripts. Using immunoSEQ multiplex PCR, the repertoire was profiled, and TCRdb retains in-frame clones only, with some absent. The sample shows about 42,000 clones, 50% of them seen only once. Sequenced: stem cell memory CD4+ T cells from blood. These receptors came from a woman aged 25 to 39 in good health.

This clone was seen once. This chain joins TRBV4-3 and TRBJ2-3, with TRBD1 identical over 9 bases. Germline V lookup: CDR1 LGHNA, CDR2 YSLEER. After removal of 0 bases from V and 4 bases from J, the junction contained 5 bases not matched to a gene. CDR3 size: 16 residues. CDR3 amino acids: CASSQEPGQGPDTQYF. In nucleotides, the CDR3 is TGCGCCAGCAGCCAAGAACCGGGACAGGGACCAGATACGCAGTATTTT.

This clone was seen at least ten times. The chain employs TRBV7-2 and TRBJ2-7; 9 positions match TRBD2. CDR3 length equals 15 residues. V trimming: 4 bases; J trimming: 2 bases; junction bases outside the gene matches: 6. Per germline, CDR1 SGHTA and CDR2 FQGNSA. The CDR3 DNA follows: TGTGCCAGCAGCTACACCCCTAGCGGGACCTACGAGCAGTACTTC. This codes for CASSYTPSGTYEQYF.

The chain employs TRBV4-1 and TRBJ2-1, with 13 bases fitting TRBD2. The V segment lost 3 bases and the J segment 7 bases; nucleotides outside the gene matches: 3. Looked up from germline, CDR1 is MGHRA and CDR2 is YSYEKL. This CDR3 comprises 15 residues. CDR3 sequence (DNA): TGCGCCAGCAGCCACCTGACTAGCGGGAGGAATGAGCAGTTCTTC. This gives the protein CASSHLTSGRNEQFF.

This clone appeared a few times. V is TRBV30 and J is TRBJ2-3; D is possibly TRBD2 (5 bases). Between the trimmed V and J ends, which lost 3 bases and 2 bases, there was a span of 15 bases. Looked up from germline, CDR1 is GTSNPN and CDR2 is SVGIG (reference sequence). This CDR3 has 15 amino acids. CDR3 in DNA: TGTGCCTGGAGCAGATTTGGCGGGTCCACAGATACGCAGTATTTT. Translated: CAWSRFGGSTDTQYF.

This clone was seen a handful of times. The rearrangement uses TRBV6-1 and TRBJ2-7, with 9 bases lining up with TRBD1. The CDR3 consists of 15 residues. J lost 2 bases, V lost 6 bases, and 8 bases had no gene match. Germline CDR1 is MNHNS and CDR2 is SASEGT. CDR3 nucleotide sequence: TGTGCCAGCAGGCTGGGACAGGGCAGTACCTACGAGCAGTACTTC. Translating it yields CASRLGQGSTYEQYF.

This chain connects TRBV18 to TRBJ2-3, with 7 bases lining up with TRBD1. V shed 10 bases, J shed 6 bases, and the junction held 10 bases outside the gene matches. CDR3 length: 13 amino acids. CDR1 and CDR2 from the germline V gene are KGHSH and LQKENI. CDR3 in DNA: TGTGCCACCTCGGGACAGCCCAAGGATACGCAGTATTTT. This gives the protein CATSGQPKDTQYF.

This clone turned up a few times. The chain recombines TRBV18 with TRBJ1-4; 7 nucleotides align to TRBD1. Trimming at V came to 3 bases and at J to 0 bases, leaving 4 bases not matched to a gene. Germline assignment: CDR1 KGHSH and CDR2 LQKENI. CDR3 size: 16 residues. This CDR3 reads CASSPGQVTTNEKLFF. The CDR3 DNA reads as TGTGCCAGCTCACCCGGACAGGTTACAACTAATGAAAAACTGTTTTTT.

The CDR3 sequence: CASSLPGLAGETQYF. DNA of the CDR3: TGTGCCAGCAGCCTACCGGGACTAGCGGGAGAGACCCAGTACTTC. The rearrangement uses TRBV14 and TRBJ2-5, with 12 positions matching TRBD2. The CDR3 contains 15 residues. With 4 bases clipped from V and 4 bases from J, the junction kept 4 bases outside the gene matches. CDR1 and CDR2 from the germline V gene are SGHDN and FVKESK.

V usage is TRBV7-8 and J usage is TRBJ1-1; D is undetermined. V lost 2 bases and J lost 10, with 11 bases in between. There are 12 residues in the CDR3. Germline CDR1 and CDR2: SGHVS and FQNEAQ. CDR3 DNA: TGTGCCAGCAGCTTAATGCGCCACGGAGCTTTCTTT. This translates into CASSLMRHGAFF.

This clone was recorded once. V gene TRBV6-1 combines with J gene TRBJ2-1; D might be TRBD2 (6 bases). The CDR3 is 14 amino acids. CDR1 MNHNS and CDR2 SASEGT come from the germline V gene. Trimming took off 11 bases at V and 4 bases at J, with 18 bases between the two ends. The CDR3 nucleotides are TGTGCCCACCGAAGGGAAGGGACTTACAATGAGCAGTTCTTC. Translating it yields CAHRREGTYNEQFF.

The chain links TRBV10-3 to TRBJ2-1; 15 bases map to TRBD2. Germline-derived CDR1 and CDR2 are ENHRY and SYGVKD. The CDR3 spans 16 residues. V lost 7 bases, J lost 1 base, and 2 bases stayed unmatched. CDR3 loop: CAIKGTSGRSYNEQFF. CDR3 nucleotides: TGTGCCATCAAGGGGACTAGCGGGAGGTCCTACAATGAGCAGTTCTTC.

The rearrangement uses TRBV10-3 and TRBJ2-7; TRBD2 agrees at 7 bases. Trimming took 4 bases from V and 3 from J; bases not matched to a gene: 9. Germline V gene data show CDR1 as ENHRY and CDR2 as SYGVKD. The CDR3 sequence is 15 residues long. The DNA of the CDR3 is TGTGCCATCAGTGGATCGACTAGCAGATACTACGAGCAGTACTTC. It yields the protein CAISGSTSRYYEQYF.

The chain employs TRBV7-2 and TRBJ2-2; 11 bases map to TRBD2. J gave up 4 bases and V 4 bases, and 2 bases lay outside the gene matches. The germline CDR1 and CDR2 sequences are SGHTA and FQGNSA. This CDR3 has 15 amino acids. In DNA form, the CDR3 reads TGTGCCAGCAGCTCCGGGACTAGCGGCACCGGGGAGCTGTTTTTT. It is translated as CASSSGTSGTGELFF.

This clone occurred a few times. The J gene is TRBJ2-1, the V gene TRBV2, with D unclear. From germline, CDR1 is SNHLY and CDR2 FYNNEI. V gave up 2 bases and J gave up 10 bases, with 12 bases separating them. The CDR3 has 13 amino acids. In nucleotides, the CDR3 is TGTGCCAGCAGTGAATTGCGCGTGCAAGAGCAGTTCTTC. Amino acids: CASSELRVQEQFF.

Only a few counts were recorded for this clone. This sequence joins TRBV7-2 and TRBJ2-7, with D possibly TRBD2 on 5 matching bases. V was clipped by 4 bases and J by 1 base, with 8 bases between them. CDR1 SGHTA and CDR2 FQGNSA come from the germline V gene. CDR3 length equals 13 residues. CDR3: CASSWAGSYEQYF. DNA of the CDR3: TGTGCCAGCAGCTGGGCGGGTTCCTACGAGCAGTACTTC.

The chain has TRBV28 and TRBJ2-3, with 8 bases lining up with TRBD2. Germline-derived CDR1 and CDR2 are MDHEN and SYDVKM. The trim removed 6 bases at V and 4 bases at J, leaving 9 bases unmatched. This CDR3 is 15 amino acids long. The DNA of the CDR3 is TGTGCCAGCAGCCCCCGACCAGCGGGGGCAGATACGCAGTATTTT. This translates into CASSPRPAGADTQYF.

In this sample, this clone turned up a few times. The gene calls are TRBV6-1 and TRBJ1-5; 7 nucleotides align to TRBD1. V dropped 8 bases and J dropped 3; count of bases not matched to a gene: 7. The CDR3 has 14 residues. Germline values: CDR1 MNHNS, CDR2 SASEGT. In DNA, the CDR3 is TGTGCCAGCGCCGACAGGGCCTCCAATCAGCCCCAGCATTTT. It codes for CASADRASNQPQHF.

CDR3 sequence (DNA): TGTGCCAGTAGTATATTAGACAATCAGCCCCAGCATTTT. Translating it yields CASSILDNQPQHF. V is TRBV19 and J is TRBJ1-5; D gene uncertain. Germline values: CDR1 LNHDA, CDR2 SQIVND (reference sequence). CDR3 size: 13 residues. Trimming stripped 2 bases from V and 3 bases from J, with 5 bases between.

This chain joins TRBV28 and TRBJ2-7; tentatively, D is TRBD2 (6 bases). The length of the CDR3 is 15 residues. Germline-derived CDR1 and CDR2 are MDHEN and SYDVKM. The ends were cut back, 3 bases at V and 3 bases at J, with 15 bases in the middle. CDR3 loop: CASSLGLTRLYEQYF. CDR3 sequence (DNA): TGTGCCAGCAGTTTGGGACTGACGCGGCTCTACGAGCAGTACTTC. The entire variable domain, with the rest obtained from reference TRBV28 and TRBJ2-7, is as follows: DVKVTQSSRYLVKRTGEKVFLECVQDMDHENMFWYRQDPGLGLRLIYFSYDVKMKEKGDIPEGYSVSREKKERFSLILESASTNQTSMYLCASSLGLTRLYEQYFGPGTRLTVT.

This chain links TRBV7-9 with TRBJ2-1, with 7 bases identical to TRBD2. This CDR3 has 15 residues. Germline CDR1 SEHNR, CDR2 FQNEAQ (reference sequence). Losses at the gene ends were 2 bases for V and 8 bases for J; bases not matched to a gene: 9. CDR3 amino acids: CASSLRDYLRDEQFF. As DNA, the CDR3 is TGTGCCAGCAGCTTAAGGGACTACCTTAGAGATGAGCAGTTCTTC.

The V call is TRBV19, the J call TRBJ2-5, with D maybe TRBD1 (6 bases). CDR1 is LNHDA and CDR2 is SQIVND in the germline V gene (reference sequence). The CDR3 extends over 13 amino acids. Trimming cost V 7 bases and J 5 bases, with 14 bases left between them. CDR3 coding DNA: TGTGCCAGTACACAAGGGGGTCGGGAGACCCAGTACTTC. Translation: CASTQGGRETQYF. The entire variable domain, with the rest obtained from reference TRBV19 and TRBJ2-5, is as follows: DGGITQSPKYLFRKEGQNVTLSCEQNLNHDAMYWYRQDPGQGLRLIYYSQIVNDFQKGDIAEGYSVSREKKESFPLTVTSAQKNPTAFYLCASTQGGRETQYFGPGTRLLVL.

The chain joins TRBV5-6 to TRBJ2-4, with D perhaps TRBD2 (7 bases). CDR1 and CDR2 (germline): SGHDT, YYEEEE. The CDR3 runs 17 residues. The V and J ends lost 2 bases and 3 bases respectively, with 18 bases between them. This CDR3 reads CASSLSGGPYDKNIQYF. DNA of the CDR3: TGTGCCAGCAGCTTATCCGGGGGGCCATATGACAAAAACATTCAGTACTTC.

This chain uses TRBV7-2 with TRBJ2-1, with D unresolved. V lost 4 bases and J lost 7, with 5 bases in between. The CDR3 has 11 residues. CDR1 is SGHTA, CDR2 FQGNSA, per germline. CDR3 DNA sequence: TGTGCCAGCAGCTCTCCGAATGAGCAGTTCTTC. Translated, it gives CASSSPNEQFF.

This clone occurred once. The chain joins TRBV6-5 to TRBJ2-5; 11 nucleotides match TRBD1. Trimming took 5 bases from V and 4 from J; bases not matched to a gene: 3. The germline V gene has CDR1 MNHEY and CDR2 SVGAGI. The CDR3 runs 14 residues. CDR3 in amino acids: CASSPDRGRETQYF. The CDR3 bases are TGTGCCAGCAGTCCGGACAGGGGGCGAGAGACCCAGTACTTC.

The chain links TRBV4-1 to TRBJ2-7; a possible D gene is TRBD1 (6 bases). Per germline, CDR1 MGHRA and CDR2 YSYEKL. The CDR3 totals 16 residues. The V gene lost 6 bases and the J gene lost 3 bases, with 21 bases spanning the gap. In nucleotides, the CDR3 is TGCGCCAGCAGTCTCTTAGGACAGCTTGATCTCTACGAGCAGTACTTC. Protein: CASSLLGQLDLYEQYF.

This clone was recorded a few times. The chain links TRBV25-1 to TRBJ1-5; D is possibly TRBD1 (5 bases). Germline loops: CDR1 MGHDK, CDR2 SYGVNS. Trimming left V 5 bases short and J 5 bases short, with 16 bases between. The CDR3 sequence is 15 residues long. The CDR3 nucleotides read TGTGCCAGCAGTCCTCGGGGGGGGAGGGATCAGCCCCAGCATTTT. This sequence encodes CASSPRGGRDQPQHF.

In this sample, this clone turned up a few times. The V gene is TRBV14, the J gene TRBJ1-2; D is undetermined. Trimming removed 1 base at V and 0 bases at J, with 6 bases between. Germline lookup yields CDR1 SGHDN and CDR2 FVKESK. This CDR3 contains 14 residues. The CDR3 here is CASSQVLSNYGYTF. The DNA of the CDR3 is TGTGCCAGCAGCCAAGTCTTGTCTAACTATGGCTACACCTTC.

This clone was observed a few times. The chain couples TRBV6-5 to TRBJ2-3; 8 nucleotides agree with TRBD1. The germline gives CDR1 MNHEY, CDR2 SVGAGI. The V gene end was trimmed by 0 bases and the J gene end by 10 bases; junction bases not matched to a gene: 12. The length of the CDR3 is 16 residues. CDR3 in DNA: TGTGCCAGCAGTTACTCCCGGACAGGGAAAGCAGTTGCGCAGTATTTT. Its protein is CASSYSRTGKAVAQYF.

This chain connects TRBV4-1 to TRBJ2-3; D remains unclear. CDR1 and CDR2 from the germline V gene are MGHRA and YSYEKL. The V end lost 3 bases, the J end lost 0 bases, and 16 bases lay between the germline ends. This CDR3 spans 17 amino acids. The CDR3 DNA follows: TGCGCCAGCAGCCAGGAACCATCGAGGTGGAGCACAGATACGCAGTATTTT. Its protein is CASSQEPSRWSTDTQYF.

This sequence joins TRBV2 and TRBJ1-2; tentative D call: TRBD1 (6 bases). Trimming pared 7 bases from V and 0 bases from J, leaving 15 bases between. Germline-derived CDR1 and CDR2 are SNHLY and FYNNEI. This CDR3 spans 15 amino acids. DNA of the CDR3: TGTGCCAGCAAGAACAGGGACCAAGCTAACTATGGCTACACCTTC. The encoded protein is CASKNRDQANYGYTF.

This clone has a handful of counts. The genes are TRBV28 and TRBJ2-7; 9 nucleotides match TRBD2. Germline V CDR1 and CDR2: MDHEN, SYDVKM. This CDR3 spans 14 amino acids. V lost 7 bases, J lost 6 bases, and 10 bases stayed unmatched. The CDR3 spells CASTPGGLAGEQYF. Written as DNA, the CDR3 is TGTGCCAGCACCCCGGGGGGACTAGCTGGCGAGCAGTACTTC.

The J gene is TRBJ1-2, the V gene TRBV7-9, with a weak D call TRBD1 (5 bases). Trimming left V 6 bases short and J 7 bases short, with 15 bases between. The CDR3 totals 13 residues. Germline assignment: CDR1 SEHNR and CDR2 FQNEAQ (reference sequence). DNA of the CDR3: TGTGCCAGCAGTTTGGACATAGCCGGTGGCTACACCTTC. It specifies CASSLDIAGGYTF.